This T cell receptor (beta chain) was captured in a study of OX40 agonist ivuxolimab in advanced cancers. The V segment lost 2 bases and the J segment 5 bases; nucleotides outside the gene matches: 2. The length of the CDR3 is 14 residues. TCRdb's table, derived via immunoSEQ multiplex PCR, lists solely in-frame clones and lacks some. The data contain 77,000 or so clones, 75% to 90% of them seen just once; the ten biggest clones take up less than 2.5%. This chain uses TRBV23-1 with TRBJ2-3; 9 bases line up with TRBD2. TRBV23-1 is annotated as an ORF whose role is uncertain. The receptor comes from an adult with an advanced solid tumor such as melanoma, head and neck, liver or kidney cancer. The sequencing here drew on CD4+ or CD8+ T cells sorted from blood, taken in a trial of the OX40 agonist ivuxolimab. CDR3 in DNA: TGCGCCAGCAGTCAAGCGGGAGGGTTAGATACGCAGTATTTT. It specifies CASSQAGGLDTQYF.